This T cell receptor beta chain was observed in a study of monozygotic twins with inflammatory bowel disease. A remark on this clonotype: The target antigen is unknown.

Study-wide points: Twins classed as concordant or discordant showed no difference in repertoire similarity, possibly from limited power. The co-twins with IBD showed lower TCRbeta diversity (inverse Simpson) than their healthy siblings.

Reprocessing the 5' RACE reads, TCRdb reports a single entry for every CDR3 protein and omits DNA. The sample has about 300,000 distinct CDR3 sequences. This sequence was found in a human donor with ulcerative colitis or Crohn's disease, or a healthy co-twin of an affected twin (not recorded which). The sample was blood.

CDR3 sequence: CASSSLILDEQFF. This chain connects TRBV5-1 to TRBJ2-1; TCRdb indicates TRBD1, and absent DNA this call remains unverified. The CDR3 extends over 13 amino acids. CDR1 and CDR2 from the germline V gene are SGHRS and YFSETQ.